What follows are 17 T cell receptor beta chains derived from one specimen sequenced in a study of T-cell memory formation after mild COVID-19. Each CDR3 protein is one row after TCRdb ran MiXCR on the 5' RACE reads. The sample contains roughly 120,000 distinct CDR3 sequences, about 20% of which appear only once. The sample comprised PBMCs or a T cell subset sorted from them (not recorded which). Receptors originate from a man between 18 and 35 years old who had mild COVID-19 (a few samples of this study predate the infection). Cell type and time point are not known.

The chain joins TRBV4-3 to TRBJ2-5, with 7 bases fitting TRBD1. Germline lookup yields CDR1 LGHNA and CDR2 YSLEER. The CDR3 totals 12 residues. J lost 4 bases, V lost 5 bases, and 1 base had no gene match. DNA of the CDR3: TGCGCCAGCAGCGGGGACAGAGAGACCCAGTACTTC. Translated, it gives CASSGDRETQYF.

This clonotype was counted a few times. This chain joins TRBV7-9 and TRBJ1-1, with 8 bases identical to TRBD1. With 5 bases clipped from V and 1 base from J, the junction kept 6 bases outside the gene matches. The germline V gene has CDR1 SEHNR and CDR2 FQNEAQ (reference sequence). This CDR3 spans 15 amino acids. This CDR3 is CASSPAGTGNTEAFF. CDR3 sequence (DNA): TGTGCCAGCAGCCCAGCCGGGACAGGGAACACTGAAGCTTTCTTT.

The gene calls are TRBV7-3 and TRBJ2-7, with D possibly TRBD2 on 6 matching bases. The CDR3 is made up of 13 amino acids. The germline gives CDR1 SGHTA, CDR2 FQGTGA. Trimming removed 2 bases from V and 5 bases from J, with 10 bases in between. The CDR3 sequence: CASSLGGIDEQYF. Written as DNA, the CDR3 is TGTGCCAGCAGCTTAGGAGGGATCGACGAGCAGTACTTC.

The genes are TRBV19 and TRBJ2-7, with 9 bases matching TRBD2. Germline V gives CDR1 LNHDA, CDR2 SQIVND (reference sequence). V lost 3 bases to trimming and J lost 3 bases; unmatched junction nucleotides: 6. This CDR3 is 15 amino acids long. CDR3 sequence: CASSIRFSGSYEQYF. The CDR3 DNA is TGTGCCAGTAGTATTCGGTTTAGCGGGAGCTACGAGCAGTACTTC.

The chain uses TRBV3-1 and TRBJ2-1; the D gene is possibly TRBD1 (6 bases). V was cut by 3 bases and J by 1 base, with 16 bases left in between. This CDR3 region has 17 residues. Germline V CDR1 and CDR2: LGHDT, YNNKEL (reference sequence). This chain's CDR3 is CASSHRSLGASYNEQFF. DNA of the CDR3: TGTGCCAGCAGCCACCGTAGTTTGGGGGCGTCCTACAATGAGCAGTTCTTC.

The V and J genes are TRBV7-8 and TRBJ2-6, with unresolved D. The V end was cut by 6 bases, the J end by 0 bases, with 9 bases between. The germline CDR1 and CDR2 sequences are SGHVS and FQNEAQ. This CDR3 has 15 residues. DNA of the CDR3: TGTGCCAGCAGTTCCAGGAACTCTGGGGCCAACGTCCTGACTTTC. Protein sequence: CASSSRNSGANVLTF.

In its sample, this clonotype was seen many times. This chain connects TRBV2 to TRBJ2-1; D ambiguous. Germline V gene lookup returns CDR1 SNHLY and CDR2 FYNNEI. This CDR3 is 13 amino acids long. Trimming stripped 6 bases from V and 7 bases from J, with 13 bases between. The CDR3 DNA is TGTGCCAGCAGAGGAACCCAACCGAATGAGCAGTTCTTC. It yields the protein CASRGTQPNEQFF.

The chain employs TRBV15 and TRBJ1-1; no reliable D call. CDR3 length: 13 amino acids. Germline V gene data show CDR1 as LNHNV and CDR2 as YYDKDF (reference sequence). The ends were cut back, 0 bases at V and 11 bases at J, with 13 bases in the middle. In DNA form, the CDR3 reads TGTGCCACCAGCAGAGATCGCGTCGGTTGGGCTTTCTTT. Translated: CATSRDRVGWAFF.

The rearrangement joins TRBV20-1 to TRBJ2-7; the D gene is possibly TRBD1 (5 bases). The CDR3 sequence is 15 residues long. The V and J ends lost 4 bases and 1 base respectively, with 17 bases between them. Per the germline V gene, CDR1 is DFQATT and CDR2 is SNEGSKA (reference sequence). The CDR3, as DNA: TGCAGTGCTAATCCGGACGACAGTAGTTCCTACGAGCAGTACTTC. The encoded protein is CSANPDDSSSYEQYF.

In this sample, this clonotype turned up a few times. The gene calls are TRBV4-2 and TRBJ2-1; D perhaps matches TRBD2 (5 bases). The germline V gene encodes CDR1 LGHNA and CDR2 YNFKEQ. The CDR3 extends over 12 amino acids. Trimming took off 4 bases at V and 10 bases at J, with 11 bases between the two ends. The CDR3 nucleotides are TGTGCCAGCAGCCCCGGTGGGGAGGAGCAGTTCTTC. Protein sequence: CASSPGGEEQFF.

This clonotype was observed a few times. V and J are TRBV3-1 and TRBJ1-2; 8 nucleotides agree with TRBD1. The CDR3 extends over 16 amino acids. The germline CDR1 and CDR2 sequences are LGHDT and YNNKEL (reference sequence). V dropped 4 bases and J dropped 3; count of bases not matched to a gene: 10. The CDR3 DNA sequence: TGTGCCAGCAGCCCAGGGCCGGGACAGGTTGACTATGGCTACACCTTC. Translated, it gives CASSPGPGQVDYGYTF.

The chain combines TRBV4-2 with TRBJ1-2, with a possible D match to TRBD1 (6 bases). The germline gives CDR1 LGHNA, CDR2 YNFKEQ. Trimming removed 6 bases from V and 8 bases from J, with 13 bases in between. This CDR3 contains 12 residues. The CDR3 region is CASRTGFGGYTF. The CDR3 DNA reads TGTGCCAGCAGAACAGGGTTTGGAGGCTACACCTTC.

J is TRBJ1-1 and V is TRBV10-3; tentatively, D is TRBD1 (5 bases). Trimming removed 0 bases from V and 1 base from J, with 9 bases in between. Germline CDR1 reads ENHRY; CDR2 reads SYGVKD. The CDR3 totals 15 residues. CDR3 amino acids: CAISESGGGNTEAFF. The CDR3 nucleotides read TGTGCCATCAGTGAGTCGGGTGGGGGGAACACTGAAGCTTTCTTT.

The chain couples TRBV19 to TRBJ1-2, with D tentatively TRBD1 (6 bases). This CDR3 has 18 amino acids. V lost 6 bases to trimming and J lost 2 bases, with 25 bases between them. CDR1 and CDR2 (germline): LNHDA, SQIVND (reference sequence). The CDR3 sequence: CASSYQVGTRAVNYGYTF. The CDR3 nucleotides are TGTGCCAGTAGCTACCAAGTCGGGACAAGGGCCGTCAACTATGGCTACACCTTC.

This clonotype was detected a few times. CDR3 sequence: CASSLPAGGHNEQFF. The CDR3, as DNA: TGCGCCAGCAGTCTTCCGGCGGGGGGGCACAATGAGCAGTTCTTC. The V and J genes are TRBV4-1 and TRBJ2-1, with TRBD2 matching over 9 bases. Germline loops: CDR1 MGHRA, CDR2 YSYEKL. The CDR3 is made up of 15 amino acids. V trimming: 6 bases; J trimming: 5 bases; junction bases outside the gene matches: 8.

J is TRBJ2-5 and V is TRBV7-2, with 8 bases fitting TRBD1. Trimming took 6 bases from V and 3 from J; bases not matched to a gene: 3. The germline V gene has CDR1 SGHTA and CDR2 FQGNSA. The CDR3 runs to 13 residues. CDR3 in amino acids: CASRNRGEETQYF. In DNA form, the CDR3 reads TGTGCCAGCAGGAACAGGGGGGAAGAGACCCAGTACTTC. The full variable domain, completed using reference TRBV7-2 and TRBJ2-5, is GAGVSQSPSNKVTEKGKDVELRCDPISGHTALYWYRQSLGQGLEFLIYFQGNSAPDKSGLPSDRFSAERTGGSVSTLTIQRTQQEDSAVYLCASRNRGEETQYFGPGTRLLVL.

This sequence joins TRBV7-8 and TRBJ1-1; possible D gene TRBD1, 5 bases. V lost 5 bases and J lost 11, with 18 bases in between. The CDR3 runs 13 residues. The V gene's germline CDR1 is SGHVS and CDR2 FQNEAQ. The CDR3 region has the DNA TGTGCCAGCAGCCGCAATGAAGGGAAGGGGGCTTTCTTT. Amino acid sequence: CASSRNEGKGAFF.